The clone carrying this T cell receptor (beta chain) has ten or more counts. The antigen is undetermined. The sample comes from a study of molecular identifiers for immune sequencing clone quantification. Study summary: Replicate runs used RNA from roughly 18,000 or 92,000 naive CD8 cells, which was split five ways into aliquots, and four of those aliquots were then sequenced. Findings of the study overall: Jurkat TCR RNA from one cell was spiked into about a million naive cells, and it was reportedly detectable there.

Naive CD8 T cells were sorted as CD8+CD4-CCR7+CD45RA+. TCRdb reprocessed the PCR reads via MiXCR and lists one record per CDR3 protein. The sample includes just under 650,000 distinct CDR3 sequences, just under 20% of them seen just once. With 5 bases removed from V and 7 bases from J, the gap between germline ends came to 24 bases. The CDR3 totals 16 residues. Germline assignment: CDR1 SGHDN and CDR2 FVKESK. The chain employs TRBV14 and TRBJ2-7, with D possibly called TRBD1 or TRBD2 (7 bases each). The sequencing input was naive CD8+ T cells from blood, with Jurkat cell RNA spiked in. Subset indicated: FACS-sorted CD8+CD4-CCR7+CD45RA+ naive T cells. The receptor's source is a human donor in good health. Some libraries in this study had Jurkat cell RNA spiked in. The CDR3 loop is CASSFRQGLMAGEQYF. The CDR3 DNA is TGTGCCAGCAGCTTTAGACAGGGACTAATGGCGGGGGAGCAGTACTTC. Variable domain in full (rest from reference TRBV14 and TRBJ2-7): EAGVTQFPSHSVIEKGQTVTLRCDPISGHDNLYWYRRVMGKEIKFLLHFVKESKQDESGMPNNRFLAERTGGTYSTLKVQPAELEDSGVYFCASSFRQGLMAGEQYFGPGTRLTVT.